What follows are 12 T cell receptor beta chains derived from one specimen sequenced in a study of blood T cell repertoires in COVID-19. TCRdb's copy holds only in-frame clones and misses some; the assay was immunoSEQ multiplex PCR. This table holds around 280,000 clones, under 90% found once. The sample comprised PBMCs or T cells enriched from blood (not recorded which). These receptor sequences come from a woman aged 40 to 50 who had recovered from COVID-19.

This chain links TRBV5-1 with TRBJ2-1; 9 positions match TRBD2. Germline trimming cut 3 bases from V and 4 bases from J; bases unmatched to any gene: 17. The CDR3 is 19 residues long. Germline V CDR1 and CDR2: SGHRS, YFSETQ. The CDR3 DNA is TGCGCCAGCAGCTCCCCCATTACACAAGCGGGGGGCCTTTACAATGAGCAGTTCTTC. It is translated as CASSSPITQAGGLYNEQFF.

This clone was counted a few times. The rearrangement uses TRBV2 and TRBJ1-2; perhaps TRBD1 as D (6 bases). Germline V gene sequence: CDR1 SNHLY, CDR2 FYNNEI. V lost 2 bases to trimming and J lost 2 bases, with 15 bases between them. This CDR3 has 16 amino acids. CDR3 protein: CASSEWKGHGNYGYTF. The DNA of the CDR3 is TGTGCCAGCAGTGAATGGAAGGGACACGGCAACTATGGCTACACCTTC.

This clone appeared once. The chain couples TRBV7-9 to TRBJ2-1; unclear D gene. The V gene lost 5 bases and the J gene lost 7 bases, with 15 bases spanning the gap. This CDR3 region has 14 residues. The germline gives CDR1 SEHNR, CDR2 FQNEAQ (reference sequence). CDR3 sequence (DNA): TGTGCCAGCAGCGCCAGAAGGTTGGAGAATGAGCAGTTCTTC. It is translated as CASSARRLENEQFF.

This chain links TRBV6-2 or TRBV6-3 with TRBJ2-1, with 11 bases identical to TRBD2. The CDR3 contains 15 residues. The V gene end was trimmed by 5 bases and the J gene end by 4 bases; junction bases not matched to a gene: 4. CDR1 and CDR2 (germline): MNHEY, SVGEGT. Written as DNA, the CDR3 is TGTGCCAGCAGTGGGGGGACTAGCGGATACAATGAGCAGTTCTTC. It yields the protein CASSGGTSGYNEQFF.

CDR3 region: CASTSPGVSYEQYF. CDR3 bases: TGTGCCAGCACCTCTCCAGGGGTTTCCTACGAGCAGTACTTC. The V gene is TRBV6-5, the J gene TRBJ2-7; D may be TRBD1 (6 bases). Germline V CDR1 and CDR2: MNHEY, SVGAGI. The CDR3 loop spans 14 amino acids. Trimming shortened V by 7 bases and J by 1 base, and 14 bases separated the two germline ends.

The J gene is TRBJ1-2, the V gene TRBV6-5; D perhaps matches TRBD1 (5 bases). This CDR3 has 14 residues. CDR1 MNHEY and CDR2 SVGAGI come from the germline V gene. V was clipped by 6 bases and J by 5 bases, with 16 bases between them. Written as DNA, the CDR3 is TGTGCCAGCAGGTCCGCAGGGTTAGGATATGGCTACACCTTC. Translation gives CASRSAGLGYGYTF.

This sequence joins TRBV2 and TRBJ2-7; 8 bases fit TRBD1. V lost 7 bases to trimming and J lost 3 bases; unmatched junction nucleotides: 8. There are 14 residues in the CDR3. From germline, CDR1 is SNHLY and CDR2 FYNNEI. The CDR3 sequence is CASTFGTGNYEQYF. Written as DNA, the CDR3 is TGTGCCAGCACCTTCGGGACAGGAAACTACGAGCAGTACTTC.

The chain is built from TRBV7-8 and TRBJ2-6; no definite D call. The germline V and J ends were trimmed by 3 bases and 0 bases, with 6 bases remaining between them. The germline gives CDR1 SGHVS, CDR2 FQNEAQ. The CDR3 extends over 15 amino acids. The CDR3 loop is CASSFQFSGANVLTF. CDR3 nucleotides: TGTGCCAGCAGCTTTCAATTCTCTGGGGCCAACGTCCTGACTTTC.

A few counts support this clone. This rearrangement joins TRBV7-3 to TRBJ2-2; the match to TRBD2 covers 14 bases. Germline V gene sequence: CDR1 SGHTA, CDR2 FQGTGA. The junction had 10 bases not matched to a gene; V was cut back by 4 bases and J by 0 bases. The CDR3 contains 20 residues. The CDR3 DNA follows: TGTGCCAGCAGCTCCACGGCAAGACTAGCGGGAGGGCCGAACACCGGGGAGCTGTTTTTT. This gives the protein CASSSTARLAGGPNTGELFF.

The rearrangement uses TRBV3-1 (or the pseudogene TRBV3-2) and TRBJ2-2; TRBD1 might be the D (6 bases). Deletions cut 0 bases from V and 5 bases from J, with 7 bases between. Per germline, CDR1 LGHDT and CDR2 YNNKEL (reference sequence). This CDR3 is built from 14 residues. CDR3 protein: CASSQEGATGELFF. In DNA, the CDR3 is TGTGCCAGCAGCCAAGAGGGGGCAACCGGGGAGCTGTTTTTT.

V is TRBV5-4 and J is TRBJ1-1, with D perhaps TRBD1 (6 bases). V shed 0 bases and J shed 1 base, with 7 bases lying between them. The CDR3 sequence is 14 residues long. Germline CDR1 reads SGHNT; CDR2 reads YYREEE (reference sequence). In DNA form, the CDR3 reads TGTGCCAGCAGCTTGGACAGGGCGAACACTGAAGCTTTCTTT. It specifies CASSLDRANTEAFF. The full variable domain, with the rest looked up from reference TRBV5-4 and TRBJ1-1, is ETGVTQSPTHLIKTRGQQVTLRCSSQSGHNTVSWYQQALGQGPQFIFQYYREEENGRGNFPPRFSGLQFPNYSSELNVNALELDDSALYLCASSLDRANTEAFFGQGTRLTVV.

V gene TRBV7-8 combines with J gene TRBJ2-1, with a weak D call TRBD2 (5 bases). The CDR3 consists of 16 residues. The germline CDR1 and CDR2 sequences are SGHVS and FQNEAQ. With 2 bases removed from V and 1 base from J, the gap between germline ends came to 12 bases. For the CDR3, the DNA is TGTGCCAGCAGCTTAAAGACTACCAGATCCTACAATGAGCAGTTCTTC. This encodes CASSLKTTRSYNEQFF.